These 30 T cell receptor beta chains originate from one sample sequenced in a study of shared clonotypes between healthy human individuals. Naive CD8 cells, CD45RO-negative and positively selected for CCR7, excluded terminally differentiated effector memory CD45RA+ cells. Assay used: immunoSEQ multiplex PCR; TCRdb lists only in-frame clones, some missing. The table records approximately 740,000 clones, more than 85% of them present only once. The sample consisted of naive CD8+ T cells sorted from blood. These receptors were collected from a young man in good health.

This chain links TRBV6-6 with TRBJ2-3, with D hard to call. The germline CDR1 and CDR2 sequences are MNHNY and SVGAGI (reference sequence). The CDR3 covers 13 residues. Trimming shortened V by 5 bases and J by 1 base, and 7 bases separated the two germline ends. CDR3 sequence (DNA): TGTGCCAGCAGTAATGTTGGCACAGATACGCAGTATTTT. This sequence encodes CASSNVGTDTQYF.

This clone was recorded a few times. The chain is built from TRBV28 and TRBJ2-7; D might be TRBD2 (6 bases). The V end lost 5 bases, the J end lost 3 bases, and 8 bases lay between the germline ends. The V gene's germline CDR1 is MDHEN and CDR2 SYDVKM. The length of the CDR3 is 12 residues. In nucleotides, the CDR3 is TGTGCCAGCAGTCGGGACTTCTACGAGCAGTACTTC. It is translated as CASSRDFYEQYF. Supplemented by reference TRBV28 and TRBJ2-7, the full variable domain reads DVKVTQSSRYLVKRTGEKVFLECVQDMDHENMFWYRQDPGLGLRLIYFSYDVKMKEKGDIPEGYSVSREKKERFSLILESASTNQTSMYLCASSRDFYEQYFGPGTRLTVT.

This sequence joins TRBV10-2 and TRBJ2-7, with 7 bases identical to TRBD2. J gave up 2 bases and V 5 bases, and 9 bases lay outside the gene matches. The CDR3 totals 15 residues. Germline CDR1 is WSHSY and CDR2 is SAAADI. The CDR3 reads CASSPIRDYAYEQYF. Written as DNA, the CDR3 is TGCGCCAGCAGTCCGATTCGGGACTATGCCTACGAGCAGTACTTC.

This clone was seen only once. The genes are TRBV7-9 and TRBJ1-2; perhaps TRBD1 as D (6 bases). This CDR3 comprises 13 residues. Germline CDR1 is SEHNR and CDR2 is FQNEAQ (reference sequence). Trimming removed 4 bases from V and 12 bases from J, with 18 bases in between. The CDR3 DNA sequence: TGTGCCAGCAGCTCGTCCGGGACATCGCGGAACACCTTC. Amino acid sequence: CASSSSGTSRNTF. The full variable domain, with the rest looked up from reference TRBV7-9 and TRBJ1-2, is DTGVSQNPRHKITKRGQNVTFRCDPISEHNRLYWYRQTLGQGPEFLTYFQNEAQLEKSRLLSDRFSAERPKGSFSTLEIQRTEQGDSAMYLCASSSSGTSRNTFGSGTRLTVV.

This rearrangement joins TRBV5-4 to TRBJ2-7; 8 bases are shared with TRBD1. The germline V gene has CDR1 SGHNT and CDR2 YYREEE (reference sequence). The CDR3 consists of 17 residues. The trim removed 4 bases at V and 0 bases at J, leaving 12 bases unmatched. The CDR3 bases are TGTGCCAGCAGCAACACCGGACAGGGCCCAAGCTCCTACGAGCAGTACTTC. Its translation is CASSNTGQGPSSYEQYF.

The chain links TRBV10-3 to TRBJ2-3, with 10 bases matching TRBD2. This CDR3 has 14 residues. Germline values: CDR1 ENHRY, CDR2 SYGVKD. The CDR3 DNA is TGTGCTGGGGCGGGGAGCGGGGGGGCAGATACGCAGTATTTT. Translating gives CAGAGSGGADTQYF.

The chain joins TRBV10-2 to TRBJ1-2, with a weak D call TRBD1 (6 bases). Germline CDR1 reads WSHSY; CDR2 reads SAAADI. V lost 0 bases and J lost 1, with 9 bases in between. The CDR3 spans 15 residues. The CDR3, as DNA: TGCGCCAGCAGTGAGTCGGGGACATATAACTATGGCTACACCTTC. It specifies CASSESGTYNYGYTF.

This sequence joins TRBV7-9 and TRBJ2-7, with unresolved D. This CDR3 has 16 amino acids. Trimming removed 5 bases at V and 3 bases at J, with 20 bases between. Germline loops: CDR1 SEHNR, CDR2 FQNEAQ (reference sequence). Written as DNA, the CDR3 is TGTGCCAGCAGCCCTCAGGACGGAACGACATACTACGAGCAGTACTTC. Protein sequence: CASSPQDGTTYYEQYF.

This CDR3 reads CASSRGAGGTENIQYF. In DNA form, the CDR3 reads TGTGCCAGCTCCCGCGGGGCGGGAGGAACGGAAAACATTCAGTACTTC. This rearrangement joins TRBV18 to TRBJ2-4; TRBD2 aligns across 8 bases. With 6 bases clipped from V and 5 bases from J, the junction kept 12 bases outside the gene matches. The CDR3 covers 16 residues. Per the germline V gene, CDR1 is KGHSH and CDR2 is LQKENI.

The chain recombines TRBV29-1 with TRBJ2-1; TRBD1 matches 10 bases. The CDR3 spans 15 residues. V lost 2 bases, J lost 4 bases, and 5 bases stayed unmatched. CDR1 is SQVTM and CDR2 is ANQGSEA in the germline V gene. DNA of the CDR3: TGCAGCGTTGAAACGGGACAGGGGCGGTACAATGAGCAGTTCTTC. Residues: CSVETGQGRYNEQFF.

V and J are TRBV15 and TRBJ2-7; no reliable D call. Trimming took off 4 bases at V and 3 bases at J, with 13 bases between the two ends. The CDR3 runs to 14 residues. Germline CDR1 reads LNHNV; CDR2 reads YYDKDF (reference sequence). This CDR3 reads CATSTYQTYYEQYF. CDR3 DNA: TGTGCCACCAGCACCTACCAAACGTACTACGAGCAGTACTTC.

The CDR3 protein is CASGGRNYEQYF. CDR3 in DNA: TGTGCCAGCGGGGGACGGAACTACGAGCAGTACTTC. V is TRBV9 and J is TRBJ2-7; D could derive from TRBD1 or TRBD2 (5 bases each). Germline CDR1 reads SGDLS; CDR2 reads YYNGEE. This CDR3 contains 12 residues. V dropped 7 bases and J dropped 3 bases, with 11 bases sitting between them.

The rearrangement uses TRBV7-9 and TRBJ2-7; D remains unclear. CDR1 SEHNR and CDR2 FQNEAQ come from the germline V gene (reference sequence). The V end lost 1 base, the J end lost 2 bases, and 15 bases lay between the germline ends. CDR3 length equals 16 residues. CDR3 nucleotide sequence: TGTGCCAGCAGCTTAGAGGGTACTTCTTCCCCCTACGAGCAGTACTTC. This encodes CASSLEGTSSPYEQYF.

The chain recombines TRBV29-1 with TRBJ2-1, with 9 bases aligning to TRBD2. The CDR3 consists of 17 residues. Germline values: CDR1 SQVTM, CDR2 ANQGSEA. V shed 0 bases and J 2 bases; nucleotides not matched to a gene: 8. The CDR3 nucleotides read TGCAGCGTTGAAGACCTGGGACTAGCTCAAACCTACAATGAGCAGTTCTTC. This gives the protein CSVEDLGLAQTYNEQFF.

This chain connects TRBV7-9 to TRBJ2-7, with TRBD1 matching over 12 bases. From germline, CDR1 is SEHNR and CDR2 FQNEAQ (reference sequence). The CDR3 is 15 residues long. Germline trimming cut 4 bases from V and 7 bases from J; bases unmatched to any gene: 8. The CDR3 spells CASSSPTGQGAEQYF. The CDR3 DNA reads TGTGCCAGCAGCTCCCCGACGGGACAGGGGGCTGAGCAGTACTTC.

The chain carries TRBV5-1 and TRBJ2-2, with D maybe TRBD2 (6 bases). V lost 5 bases and J 5 bases, leaving 16 bases between the germline ends. Germline V lookup: CDR1 SGHRS, CDR2 YFSETQ. This CDR3 has 15 amino acids. This chain's CDR3 is CASSSSGEKTGELFF. The CDR3 DNA is TGCGCCAGCAGTAGTTCGGGAGAGAAAACCGGGGAGCTGTTTTTT.

This sequence joins TRBV5-4 and TRBJ2-7, with D possibly matching TRBD1 (6 bases). In germline, CDR1 is SGHNT, CDR2 YYREEE (reference sequence). The V end was cut by 1 base, the J end by 1 base, with 12 bases between. The CDR3 spans 15 residues. The CDR3 DNA sequence: TGTGCCAGCAGCTTGCAGGGGCTGGCGTCCTACGAGCAGTACTTC. Protein sequence: CASSLQGLASYEQYF.

The chain is built from TRBV19 and TRBJ2-1; D is undetermined. This CDR3 comprises 16 residues. Between the trimmed V and J ends, which lost 0 bases and 2 bases, there was a span of 11 bases. CDR1 and CDR2 (germline): LNHDA, SQIVND (reference sequence). This CDR3 is CASSIDTAATYNEQFF. The CDR3 region has the DNA TGTGCCAGTAGTATAGATACCGCGGCTACCTACAATGAGCAGTTCTTC.

The chain carries TRBV4-1 and TRBJ1-1, with D possibly being TRBD1 (5 bases). Trimming left V 1 base short and J 0 bases short, with 12 bases between. This CDR3 is built from 16 residues. Per the germline V gene, CDR1 is MGHRA and CDR2 is YSYEKL. DNA for the CDR3: TGCGCCAGCAGCCAAGCTAGACAGTTGATGAACACTGAAGCTTTCTTT. Its translation: CASSQARQLMNTEAFF.

A remark on this clone: The same CDR3 can be traced to other DNA sequences in this sample. This chain joins TRBV19 and TRBJ2-7; TRBD2 agrees at 13 bases. The CDR3 covers 14 residues. Germline CDR1 reads LNHDA; CDR2 reads SQIVND (reference sequence). Unmatched junction bases numbered 0, after V lost 3 bases and J lost 4 bases. The CDR3 protein is CASSMTSGGYEQYF. The CDR3 nucleotides are TGTGCCAGTAGTATGACTAGCGGGGGGTACGAGCAGTACTTC.

The CDR3 protein is CASSFGMTYEQYF. The DNA for the CDR3 is TGTGCCAGCAGCTTCGGGATGACTTACGAGCAGTACTTC. The rearrangement uses TRBV11-2 and TRBJ2-7; D is possibly TRBD2 (5 bases). CDR3 length equals 13 residues. The ends were cut back, 3 bases at V and 4 bases at J, with 10 bases in the middle. CDR1 and CDR2 (germline): SGHAT, FQNNGV.

CDR3: CASSSAGGLTNEKLFF. The CDR3 DNA reads as TGTGCCAGCAGCTCGGCAGGGGGGCTGACTAATGAAAAACTGTTTTTT. The chain couples TRBV7-9 to TRBJ1-4; TRBD1 agrees at 7 bases. V lost 4 bases and J lost 2; bases outside the gene matches: 7. CDR3 length: 16 residues. Germline V gene sequence: CDR1 SEHNR, CDR2 FQNEAQ (reference sequence).

V usage is TRBV27 and J usage is TRBJ1-1, with D unclear. The CDR3 loop spans 13 amino acids. Germline V lookup: CDR1 MNHEY, CDR2 SMNVEV (reference sequence). Deletions cut 8 bases from V and 1 base from J, with 11 bases between. DNA of the CDR3: TGTGCCAGCCGAATCGGGAAGAACACTGAAGCTTTCTTT. It specifies CASRIGKNTEAFF.

The V and J genes are TRBV18 and TRBJ2-1, with 8 bases fitting TRBD2. The CDR3 consists of 16 residues. After removal of 3 bases from V and 4 bases from J, the junction contained 8 bases not matched to a gene. Germline CDR1 KGHSH, CDR2 LQKENI. The CDR3 DNA reads TGTGCCAGCTCACCGCGAAAGACTAGCGAGTACAATGAGCAGTTCTTC. Encoded protein: CASSPRKTSEYNEQFF.

V usage is TRBV6-4 and J usage is TRBJ2-7, with 7 bases lining up with TRBD2. Trimming removed 6 bases from V and 7 bases from J; junction bases left unmatched: 9. The CDR3 totals 13 residues. Germline-derived CDR1 and CDR2 are MRHNA and SNTAGT. The CDR3 coding sequence is TGTGCCAGCAGGAGCGGGAAGGCTGGAGAGCAGTACTTC. Protein sequence: CASRSGKAGEQYF.

CDR3 residues: CAWSSENTGELFF. The CDR3 DNA is TGTGCCTGGAGTTCGGAAAACACCGGGGAGCTGTTTTTT. The chain is built from TRBV30 and TRBJ2-2; D call uncertain. Trimming took off 2 bases at V and 2 bases at J, with 6 bases between the two ends. Germline V gives CDR1 GTSNPN, CDR2 SVGIG (reference sequence). The CDR3 runs 13 residues.

This clone has just a few counts. The V and J genes are TRBV27 and TRBJ1-2; tentatively, D is TRBD1 (5 bases). The CDR3 spans 14 residues. Germline V gene data show CDR1 as MNHEY and CDR2 as SMNVEV (reference sequence). Trimming left V 5 bases short and J 3 bases short, with 13 bases between. The CDR3 is CASSPWGGHYGYTF. In nucleotides, the CDR3 is TGTGCCAGCAGTCCCTGGGGGGGTCACTATGGCTACACCTTC.

The genes are TRBV10-3 and TRBJ2-5, with 9 positions matching TRBD1. Trimming removed 4 bases from V and 1 base from J; junction bases left unmatched: 4. The length of the CDR3 is 15 residues. CDR1 and CDR2 (germline): ENHRY, SYGVKD. The CDR3 DNA follows: TGTGCCATCAGTGGGCGGGACAGGGCCCAAGAGACCCAGTACTTC. This translates into CAISGRDRAQETQYF.

CDR3 DNA sequence: TGTGCCAGCAGTCAGACTGGGACAGGTCAAAGCTACGAGCAGTACTTC. It is translated as CASSQTGTGQSYEQYF. V usage is TRBV6-6 and J usage is TRBJ2-7, with 8 bases identical to TRBD1. The germline gives CDR1 MNHNY, CDR2 SVGAGI (reference sequence). After removal of 5 bases from V and 3 bases from J, the junction contained 12 bases not matched to a gene. This CDR3 has 16 amino acids.

The J gene is TRBJ2-5, the V gene TRBV25-1; 9 bases agree with TRBD2. Germline V gives CDR1 MGHDK, CDR2 SYGVNS. Trimming at V came to 2 bases and at J to 5 bases, leaving 15 bases not matched to a gene. The CDR3 length is 18 residues. The CDR3 nucleotides are TGTGCCAGCAGTGAAGTGAGACTAGCGGAAAGGACCCGGGAGACCCAGTACTTC. It is translated as CASSEVRLAERTRETQYF. Combining the CDR3 with reference TRBV25-1 and TRBJ2-5 gives the whole variable domain EADIYQTPRYLVIGTGKKITLECSQTMGHDKMYWYQQDPGMELHLIHYSYGVNSTEKGDLSSESTVSRIRTEHFPLTLESARPSHTSQYLCASSEVRLAERTRETQYFGPGTRLLVL.